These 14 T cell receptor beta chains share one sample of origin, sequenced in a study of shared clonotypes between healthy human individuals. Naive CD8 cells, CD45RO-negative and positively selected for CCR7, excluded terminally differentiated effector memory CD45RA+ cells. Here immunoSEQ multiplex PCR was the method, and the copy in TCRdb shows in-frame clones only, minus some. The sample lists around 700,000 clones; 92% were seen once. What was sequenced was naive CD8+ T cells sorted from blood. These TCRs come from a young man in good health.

CDR3 DNA sequence: TGTGCCACCAGCAGAGACGGACAGAGTTATGGCTACACCTTC. This gives the protein CATSRDGQSYGYTF. V and J are TRBV15 and TRBJ1-2; D is perhaps TRBD1 (6 bases). This CDR3 has 14 residues. Germline V gene data show CDR1 as LNHNV and CDR2 as YYDKDF (reference sequence). V lost 0 bases to trimming and J lost 5 bases, with 10 bases between them.

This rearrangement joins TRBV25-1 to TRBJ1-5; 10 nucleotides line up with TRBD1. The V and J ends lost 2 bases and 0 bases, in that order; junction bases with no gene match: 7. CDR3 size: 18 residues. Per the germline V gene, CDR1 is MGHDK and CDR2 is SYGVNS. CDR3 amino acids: CASSESGQGENSNQPQHF. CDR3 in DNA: TGTGCCAGCAGTGAAAGCGGACAGGGGGAGAATAGCAATCAGCCCCAGCATTTT.

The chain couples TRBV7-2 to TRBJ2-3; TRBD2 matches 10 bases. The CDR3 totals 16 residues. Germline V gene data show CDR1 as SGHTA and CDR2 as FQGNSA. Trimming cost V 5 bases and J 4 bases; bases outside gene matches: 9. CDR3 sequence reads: CASSPLAGGTADTQYF. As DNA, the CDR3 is TGTGCCAGCAGCCCCTTAGCGGGAGGAACGGCAGATACGCAGTATTTT. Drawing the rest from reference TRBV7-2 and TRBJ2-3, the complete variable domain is GAGVSQSPSNKVTEKGKDVELRCDPISGHTALYWYRQSLGQGLEFLIYFQGNSAPDKSGLPSDRFSAERTGGSVSTLTIQRTQQEDSAVYLCASSPLAGGTADTQYFGPGTRLTVL.

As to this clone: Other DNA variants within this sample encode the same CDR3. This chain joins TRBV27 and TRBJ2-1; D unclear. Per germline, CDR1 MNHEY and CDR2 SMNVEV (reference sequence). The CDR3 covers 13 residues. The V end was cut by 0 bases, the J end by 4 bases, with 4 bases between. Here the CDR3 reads CASSLSTYNEQFF. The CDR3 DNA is TGTGCCAGCAGTTTATCGACATACAATGAGCAGTTCTTC.

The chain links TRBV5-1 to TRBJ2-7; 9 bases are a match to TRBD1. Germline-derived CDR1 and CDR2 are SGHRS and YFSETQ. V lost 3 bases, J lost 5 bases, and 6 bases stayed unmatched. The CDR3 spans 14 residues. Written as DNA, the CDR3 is TGCGCCAGCAGCTGGGGACAGGGTGAGGACGAGCAGTACTTC. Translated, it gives CASSWGQGEDEQYF.

The CDR3 DNA reads as TGTGCCAGCAGCTTAGGTCTTGGTGGGGGGAGCTCCTACAATGAGCAGTTCTTC. Protein sequence: CASSLGLGGGSSYNEQFF. The V gene is TRBV7-2, the J gene TRBJ2-1, with D perhaps matching TRBD2 (6 bases). Trimming shortened V by 1 base and J by 0 bases, and 16 bases separated the two germline ends. Germline values: CDR1 SGHTA, CDR2 FQGNSA. This CDR3 spans 18 amino acids.

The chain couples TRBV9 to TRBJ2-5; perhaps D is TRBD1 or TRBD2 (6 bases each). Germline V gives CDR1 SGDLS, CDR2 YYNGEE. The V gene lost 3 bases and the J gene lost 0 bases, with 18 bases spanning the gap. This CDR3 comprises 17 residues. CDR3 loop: CASSEGRTAAYQETQYF. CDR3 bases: TGTGCCAGCAGCGAAGGGAGGACAGCGGCCTACCAAGAGACCCAGTACTTC.

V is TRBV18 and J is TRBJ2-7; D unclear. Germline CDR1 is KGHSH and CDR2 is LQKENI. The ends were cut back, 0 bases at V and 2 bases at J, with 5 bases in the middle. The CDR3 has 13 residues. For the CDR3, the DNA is TGTGCCAGCTCACCACCCGATGCCTACGAGCAGTACTTC. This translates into CASSPPDAYEQYF.

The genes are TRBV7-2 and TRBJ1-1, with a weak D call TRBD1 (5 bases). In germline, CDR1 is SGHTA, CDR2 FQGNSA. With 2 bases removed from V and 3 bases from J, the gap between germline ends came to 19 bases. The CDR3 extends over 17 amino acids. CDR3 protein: CASSLPGLNMGDTEAFF. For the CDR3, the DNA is TGTGCCAGCAGCTTACCAGGCCTCAATATGGGGGACACTGAAGCTTTCTTT.

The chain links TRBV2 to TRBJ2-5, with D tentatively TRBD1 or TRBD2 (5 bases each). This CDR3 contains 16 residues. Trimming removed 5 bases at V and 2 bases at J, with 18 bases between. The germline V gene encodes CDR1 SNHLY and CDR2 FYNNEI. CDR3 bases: TGTGCCAGCAGTAAAAGCCGGGACCAGACACAAGAGACCCAGTACTTC. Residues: CASSKSRDQTQETQYF.

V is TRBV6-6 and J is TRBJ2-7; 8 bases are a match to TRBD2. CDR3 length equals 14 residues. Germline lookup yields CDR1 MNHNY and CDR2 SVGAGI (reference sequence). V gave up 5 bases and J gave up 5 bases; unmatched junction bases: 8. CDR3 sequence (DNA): TGTGCCAGCAGTCCCCGACTAGCGCCCGACGAGCAGTACTTC. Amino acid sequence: CASSPRLAPDEQYF.

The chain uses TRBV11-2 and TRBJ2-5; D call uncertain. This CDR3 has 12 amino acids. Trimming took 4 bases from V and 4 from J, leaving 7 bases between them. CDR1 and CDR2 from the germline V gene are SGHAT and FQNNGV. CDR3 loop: CASSWGLETQYF. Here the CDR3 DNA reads TGTGCCAGCAGCTGGGGATTAGAGACCCAGTACTTC.

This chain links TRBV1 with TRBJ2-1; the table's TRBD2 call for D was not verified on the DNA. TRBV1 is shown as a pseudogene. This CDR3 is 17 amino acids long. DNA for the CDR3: TGCACCAGCAGCCAAGGTGGTCCTAGCCCCACCTACAATGAGCAGTTCTTC. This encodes CTSSQGGPSPTYNEQFF.

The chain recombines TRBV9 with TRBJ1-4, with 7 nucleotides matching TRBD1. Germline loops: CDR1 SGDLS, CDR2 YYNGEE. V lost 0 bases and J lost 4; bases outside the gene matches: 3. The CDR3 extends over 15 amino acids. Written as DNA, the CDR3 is TGTGCCAGCAGCGTAGCAGGGACAGATAATGAAAAACTGTTTTTT. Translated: CASSVAGTDNEKLFF.